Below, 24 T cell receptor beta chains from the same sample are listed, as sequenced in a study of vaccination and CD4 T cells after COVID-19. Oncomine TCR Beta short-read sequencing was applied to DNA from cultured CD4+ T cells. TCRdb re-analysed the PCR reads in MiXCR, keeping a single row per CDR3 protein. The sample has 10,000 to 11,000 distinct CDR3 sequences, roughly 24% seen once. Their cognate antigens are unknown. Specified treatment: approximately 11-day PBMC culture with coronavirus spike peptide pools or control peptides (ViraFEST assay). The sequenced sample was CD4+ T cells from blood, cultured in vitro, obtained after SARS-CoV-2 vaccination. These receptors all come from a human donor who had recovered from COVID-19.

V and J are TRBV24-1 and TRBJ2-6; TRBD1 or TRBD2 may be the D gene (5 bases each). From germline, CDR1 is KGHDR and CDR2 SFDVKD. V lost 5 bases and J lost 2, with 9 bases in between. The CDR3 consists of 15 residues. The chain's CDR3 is CATSGQGPGANVLTF. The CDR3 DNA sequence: TGTGCCACCAGTGGTCAGGGACCTGGGGCCAACGTCCTGACTTTC.

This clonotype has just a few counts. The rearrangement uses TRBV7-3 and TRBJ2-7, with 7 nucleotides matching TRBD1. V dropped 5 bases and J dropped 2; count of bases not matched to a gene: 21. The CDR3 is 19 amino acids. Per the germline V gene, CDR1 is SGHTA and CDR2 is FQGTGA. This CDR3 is CASSPFISFRDSLTYEQYF. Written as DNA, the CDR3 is TGTGCCAGCAGCCCATTTATTTCCTTCCGGGACAGCCTTACCTACGAGCAGTACTTC. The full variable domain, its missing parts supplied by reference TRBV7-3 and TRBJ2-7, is GAGVSQTPSNKVTEKGKYVELRCDPISGHTALYWYRQSLGQGPEFLIYFQGTGAADDSGLPNDRFFAVRPEGSVSTLKIQRTERGDSAVYLCASSPFISFRDSLTYEQYFGPGTRLTVT.

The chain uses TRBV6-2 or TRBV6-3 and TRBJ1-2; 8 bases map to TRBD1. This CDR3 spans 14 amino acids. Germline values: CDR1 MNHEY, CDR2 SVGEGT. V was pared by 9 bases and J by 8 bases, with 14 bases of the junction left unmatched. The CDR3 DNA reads TGTGCCAGGCGGACAGGGCGGCCAAGGGGAGGCTACACCTTC. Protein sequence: CARRTGRPRGGYTF.

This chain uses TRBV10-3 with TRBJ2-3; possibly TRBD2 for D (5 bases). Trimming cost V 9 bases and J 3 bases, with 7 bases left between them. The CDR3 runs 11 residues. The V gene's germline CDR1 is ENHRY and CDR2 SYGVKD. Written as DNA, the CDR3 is TGTGCCATAGCGGAAACAGATACGCAGTATTTT. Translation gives CAIAETDTQYF.

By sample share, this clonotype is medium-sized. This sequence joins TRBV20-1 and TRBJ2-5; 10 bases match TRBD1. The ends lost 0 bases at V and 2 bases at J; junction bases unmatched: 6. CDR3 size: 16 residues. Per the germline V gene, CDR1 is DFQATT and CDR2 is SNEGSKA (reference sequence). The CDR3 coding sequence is TGCAGTGCTAGAGATTATGGGACAGGGGATCAAGAGACCCAGTACTTC. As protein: CSARDYGTGDQETQYF.

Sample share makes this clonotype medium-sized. CDR3 in DNA: TGTGCCAGCAGCTTAGCTCAGGGGGCTATCAAGACCCAGTACTTC. It encodes CASSLAQGAIKTQYF. The chain couples TRBV7-2 to TRBJ2-5, with 8 bases aligning to TRBD1. V was clipped by 0 bases and J by 6 bases; unmatched bases: 6. The CDR3 is 15 residues long. Per the germline V gene, CDR1 is SGHTA and CDR2 is FQGNSA. Drawing the rest from reference TRBV7-2 and TRBJ2-5, the complete variable domain is GAGVSQSPSNKVTEKGKDVELRCDPISGHTALYWYRQSLGQGLEFLIYFQGNSAPDKSGLPSDRFSAERTGGSVSTLTIQRTQQEDSAVYLCASSLAQGAIKTQYFGPGTRLLVL.

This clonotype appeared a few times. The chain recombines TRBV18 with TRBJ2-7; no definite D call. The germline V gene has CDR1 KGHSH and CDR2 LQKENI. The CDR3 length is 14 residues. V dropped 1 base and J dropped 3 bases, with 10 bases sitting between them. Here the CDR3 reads CASSPREVDYEQYF. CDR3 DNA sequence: TGTGCCAGCTCACCACGGGAAGTAGACTACGAGCAGTACTTC. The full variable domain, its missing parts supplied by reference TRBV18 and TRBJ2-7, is NAGVMQNPRHLVRRRGQEARLRCSPMKGHSHVYWYRQLPEEGLKFMVYLQKENIIDESGMPKERFSAEFPKEGPSILRIQQVVRGDSAAYFCASSPREVDYEQYFGPGTRLTVT.

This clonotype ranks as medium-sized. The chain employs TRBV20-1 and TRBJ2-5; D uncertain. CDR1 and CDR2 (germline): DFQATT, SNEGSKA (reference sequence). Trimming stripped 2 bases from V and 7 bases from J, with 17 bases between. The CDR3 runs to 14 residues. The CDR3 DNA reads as TGCAGTGCTAGATTTCCCCAGAAGACGGTGACCCAGTACTTC. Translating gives CSARFPQKTVTQYF.

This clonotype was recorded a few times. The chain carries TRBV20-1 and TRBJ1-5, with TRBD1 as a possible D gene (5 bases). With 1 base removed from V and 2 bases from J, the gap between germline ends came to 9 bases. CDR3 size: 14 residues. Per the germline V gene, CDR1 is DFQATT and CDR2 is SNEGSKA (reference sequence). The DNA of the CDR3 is TGCAGTGCTAGAGGGGGCGGGGGCAATCAGCCCCAGCATTTT. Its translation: CSARGGGGNQPQHF.

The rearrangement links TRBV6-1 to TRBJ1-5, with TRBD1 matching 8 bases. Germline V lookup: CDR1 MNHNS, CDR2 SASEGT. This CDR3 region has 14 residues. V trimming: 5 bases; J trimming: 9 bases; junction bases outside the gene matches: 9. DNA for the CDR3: TGTGCCAGCAGTCCACGACAGGGGAGAATGCCCCAGCATTTT. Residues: CASSPRQGRMPQHF.

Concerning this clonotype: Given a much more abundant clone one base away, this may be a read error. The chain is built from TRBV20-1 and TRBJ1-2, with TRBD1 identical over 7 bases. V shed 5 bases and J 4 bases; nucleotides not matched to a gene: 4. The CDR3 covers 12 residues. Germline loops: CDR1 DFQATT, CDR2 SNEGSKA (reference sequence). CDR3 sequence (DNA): TGCAGTGCTGGAGGACAGGTCTATGGCTACACCTTC. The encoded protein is CSAGGQVYGYTF.

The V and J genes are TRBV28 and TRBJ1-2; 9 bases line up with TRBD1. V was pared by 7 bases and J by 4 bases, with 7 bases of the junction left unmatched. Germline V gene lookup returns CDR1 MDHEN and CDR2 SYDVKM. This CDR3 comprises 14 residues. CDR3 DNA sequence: TGTGCCAGCAATTTCGGACAGGGGCGCTATGGCTACACCTTC. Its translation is CASNFGQGRYGYTF.

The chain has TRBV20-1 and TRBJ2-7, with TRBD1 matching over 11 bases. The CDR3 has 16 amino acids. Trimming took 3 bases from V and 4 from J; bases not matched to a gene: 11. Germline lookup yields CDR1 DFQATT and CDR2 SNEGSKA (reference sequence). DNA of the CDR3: TGCAGTGCTAGGGACAGGGGGCAGACGCCGGCGTACGAGCAGTACTTC. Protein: CSARDRGQTPAYEQYF.

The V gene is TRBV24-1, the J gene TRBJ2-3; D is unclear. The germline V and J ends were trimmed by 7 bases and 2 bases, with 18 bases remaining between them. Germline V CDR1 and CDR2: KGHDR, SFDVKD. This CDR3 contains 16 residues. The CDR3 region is CATRAGRAGYTDTQYF. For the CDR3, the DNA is TGTGCCACCAGGGCTGGTCGGGCAGGATACACAGATACGCAGTATTTT.

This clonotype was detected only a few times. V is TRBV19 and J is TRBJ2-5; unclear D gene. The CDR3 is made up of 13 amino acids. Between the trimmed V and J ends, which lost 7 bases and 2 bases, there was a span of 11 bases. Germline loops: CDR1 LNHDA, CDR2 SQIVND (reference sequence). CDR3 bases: TGTGCCAGTACCGGAGACCATCAAGAGACCCAGTACTTC. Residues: CASTGDHQETQYF. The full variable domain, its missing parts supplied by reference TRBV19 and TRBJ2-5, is DGGITQSPKYLFRKEGQNVTLSCEQNLNHDAMYWYRQDPGQGLRLIYYSQIVNDFQKGDIAEGYSVSREKKESFPLTVTSAQKNPTAFYLCASTGDHQETQYFGPGTRLLVL.

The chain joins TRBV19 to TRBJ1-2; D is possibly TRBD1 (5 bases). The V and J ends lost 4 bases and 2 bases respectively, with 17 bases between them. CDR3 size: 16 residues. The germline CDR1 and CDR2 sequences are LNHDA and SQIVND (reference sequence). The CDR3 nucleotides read TGTGCCAGTAGTACACGGGAGCAGGGTGAAAACTATGGCTACACCTTC. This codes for CASSTREQGENYGYTF.

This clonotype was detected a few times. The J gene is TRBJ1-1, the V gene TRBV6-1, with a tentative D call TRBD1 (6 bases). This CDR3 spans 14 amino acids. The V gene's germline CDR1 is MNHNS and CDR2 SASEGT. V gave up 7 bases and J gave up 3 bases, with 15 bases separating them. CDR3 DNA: TGTGCCAGCACTTTACGAGGGGGATACACTGAAGCTTTCTTT. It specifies CASTLRGGYTEAFF.

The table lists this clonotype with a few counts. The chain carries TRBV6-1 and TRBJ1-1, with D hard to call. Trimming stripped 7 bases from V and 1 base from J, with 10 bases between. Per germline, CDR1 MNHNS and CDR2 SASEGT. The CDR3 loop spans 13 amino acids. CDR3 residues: CASTTPQNTEAFF. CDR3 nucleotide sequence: TGTGCCAGCACCACCCCCCAGAACACTGAAGCTTTCTTT.

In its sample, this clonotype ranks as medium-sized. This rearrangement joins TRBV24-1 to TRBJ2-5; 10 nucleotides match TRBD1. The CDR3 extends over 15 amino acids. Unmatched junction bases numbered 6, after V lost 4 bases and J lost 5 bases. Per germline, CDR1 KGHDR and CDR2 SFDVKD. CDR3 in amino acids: CATSEWDRGGETQYF. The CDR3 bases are TGTGCCACCAGTGAGTGGGACAGGGGAGGGGAGACCCAGTACTTC.

Written as DNA, the CDR3 is TGTGCCAGCAGTGAAGCTTACAATGAGCAGTTCTTC. It yields the protein CASSEAYNEQFF. This chain links TRBV2 with TRBJ2-1, with unresolved D. CDR3 size: 12 residues. The ends were cut back, 0 bases at V and 4 bases at J, with 1 base in the middle. Germline CDR1 and CDR2: SNHLY and FYNNEI. The variable domain in full, completed from reference TRBV2 and TRBJ2-1, reads EPEVTQTPSHQVTQMGQEVILRCVPISNHLYFYWYRQILGQKVEFLVSFYNNEISEKSEIFDDQFSVERPDGSNFTLKIRSTKLEDSAMYFCASSEAYNEQFFGPGTRLTVL.

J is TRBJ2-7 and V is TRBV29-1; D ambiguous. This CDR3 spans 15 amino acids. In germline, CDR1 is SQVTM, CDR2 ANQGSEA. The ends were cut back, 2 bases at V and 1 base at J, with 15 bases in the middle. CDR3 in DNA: TGCAGCGTTGAATCGGGCTGGGTCGGGTCCTACGAGCAGTACTTC. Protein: CSVESGWVGSYEQYF.

The CDR3 region has the DNA TGCAGTGCTACGACGGGACAGGGTTTGGCAGATACGCAGTATTTT. Encoded protein: CSATTGQGLADTQYF. The chain couples TRBV20-1 to TRBJ2-3; 9 positions match TRBD1. Germline V CDR1 and CDR2: DFQATT, SNEGSKA (reference sequence). The trim removed 4 bases at V and 4 bases at J, leaving 9 bases unmatched. CDR3 length equals 15 residues.

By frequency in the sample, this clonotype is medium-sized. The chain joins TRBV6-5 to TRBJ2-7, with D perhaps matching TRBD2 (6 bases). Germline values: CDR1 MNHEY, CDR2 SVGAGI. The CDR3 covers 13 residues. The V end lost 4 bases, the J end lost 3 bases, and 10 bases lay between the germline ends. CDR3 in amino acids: CASSSGGNYEQYF. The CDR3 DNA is TGTGCCAGCAGTTCTGGGGGGAACTACGAGCAGTACTTC.

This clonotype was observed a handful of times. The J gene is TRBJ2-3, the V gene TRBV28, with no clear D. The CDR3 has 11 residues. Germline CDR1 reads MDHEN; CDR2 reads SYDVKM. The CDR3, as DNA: TGTGCTTCATTTGGGGAATATACGCAGTATTTT. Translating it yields CASFGEYTQYF.